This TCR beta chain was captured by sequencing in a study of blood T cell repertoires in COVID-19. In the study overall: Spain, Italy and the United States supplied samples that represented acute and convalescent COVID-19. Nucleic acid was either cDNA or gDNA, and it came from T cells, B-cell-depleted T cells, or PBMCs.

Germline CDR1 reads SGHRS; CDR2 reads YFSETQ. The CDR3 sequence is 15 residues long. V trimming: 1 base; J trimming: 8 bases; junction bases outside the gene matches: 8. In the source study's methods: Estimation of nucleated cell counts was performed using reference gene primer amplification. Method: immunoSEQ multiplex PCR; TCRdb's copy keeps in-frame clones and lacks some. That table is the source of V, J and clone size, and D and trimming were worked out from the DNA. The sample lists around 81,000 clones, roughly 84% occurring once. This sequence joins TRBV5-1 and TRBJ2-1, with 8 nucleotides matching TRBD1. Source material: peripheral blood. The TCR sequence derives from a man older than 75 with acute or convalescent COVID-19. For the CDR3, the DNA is TGCGCCAGCAGCTTGAGGTCAGGGGGCGCGTATGAGCAGTTCTTC. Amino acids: CASSLRSGGAYEQFF.